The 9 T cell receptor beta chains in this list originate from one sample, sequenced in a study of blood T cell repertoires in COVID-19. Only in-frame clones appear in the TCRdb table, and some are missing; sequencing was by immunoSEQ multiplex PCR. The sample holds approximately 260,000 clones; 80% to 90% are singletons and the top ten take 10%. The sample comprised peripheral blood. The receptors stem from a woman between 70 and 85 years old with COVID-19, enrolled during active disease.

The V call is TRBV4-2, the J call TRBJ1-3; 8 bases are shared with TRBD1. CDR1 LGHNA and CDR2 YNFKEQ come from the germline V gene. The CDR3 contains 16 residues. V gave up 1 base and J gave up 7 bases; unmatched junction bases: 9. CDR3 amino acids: CASSQGTGSVLNTIYF. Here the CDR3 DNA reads TGTGCCAGCAGCCAAGGGACAGGGTCAGTTTTGAACACCATATATTTT.

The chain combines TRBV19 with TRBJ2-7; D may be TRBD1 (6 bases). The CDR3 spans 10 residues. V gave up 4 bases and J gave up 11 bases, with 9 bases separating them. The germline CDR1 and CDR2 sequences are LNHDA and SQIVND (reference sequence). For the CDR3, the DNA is TGTGCCAGTAGTAGCACAGGGAAGTACTTC. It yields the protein CASSSTGKYF.

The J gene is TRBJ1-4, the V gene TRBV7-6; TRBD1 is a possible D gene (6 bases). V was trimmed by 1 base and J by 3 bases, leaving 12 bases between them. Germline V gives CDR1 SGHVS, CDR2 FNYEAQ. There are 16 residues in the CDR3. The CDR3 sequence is CASSLGSGVSNEKLFF. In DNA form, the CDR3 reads TGTGCCAGCAGCTTAGGCTCAGGGGTTTCTAATGAAAAACTGTTTTTT.

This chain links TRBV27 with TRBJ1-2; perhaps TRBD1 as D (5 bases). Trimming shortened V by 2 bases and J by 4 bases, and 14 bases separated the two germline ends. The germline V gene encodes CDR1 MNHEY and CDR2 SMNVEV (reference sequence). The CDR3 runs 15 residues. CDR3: CASSLTVGVVYGYTF. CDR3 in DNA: TGTGCCAGCAGTTTAACGGTAGGGGTTGTCTATGGCTACACCTTC.

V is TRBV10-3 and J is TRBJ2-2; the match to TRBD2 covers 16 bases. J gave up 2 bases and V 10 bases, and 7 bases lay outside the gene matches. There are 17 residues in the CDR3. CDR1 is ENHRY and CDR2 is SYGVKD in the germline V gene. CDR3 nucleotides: TGTGCCACCGGGACTAGCGGGAGGGCCTTTAACACCGGGGAGCTGTTTTTT. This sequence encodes CATGTSGRAFNTGELFF.

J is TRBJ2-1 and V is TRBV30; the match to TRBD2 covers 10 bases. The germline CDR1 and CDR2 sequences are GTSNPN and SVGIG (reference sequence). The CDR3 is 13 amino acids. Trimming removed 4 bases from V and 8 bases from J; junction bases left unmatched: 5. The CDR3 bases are TGTGCCTGGAAAGCGGGAGGGCCATATGAGCAGTTCTTC. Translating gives CAWKAGGPYEQFF.

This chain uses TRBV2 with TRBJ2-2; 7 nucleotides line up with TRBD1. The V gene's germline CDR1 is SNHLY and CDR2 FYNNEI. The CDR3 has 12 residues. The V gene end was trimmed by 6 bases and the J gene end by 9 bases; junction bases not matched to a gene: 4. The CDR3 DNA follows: TGTGCCAGCAGCGGGGACAGCCGGGAGCTGTTTTTT. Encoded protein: CASSGDSRELFF.

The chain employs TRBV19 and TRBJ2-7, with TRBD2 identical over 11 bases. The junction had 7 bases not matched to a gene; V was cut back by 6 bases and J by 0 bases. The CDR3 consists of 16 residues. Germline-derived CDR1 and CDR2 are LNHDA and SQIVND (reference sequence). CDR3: CASRASGRISSYEQYF. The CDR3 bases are TGTGCCAGTAGGGCTAGCGGGAGGATTAGCTCCTACGAGCAGTACTTC.

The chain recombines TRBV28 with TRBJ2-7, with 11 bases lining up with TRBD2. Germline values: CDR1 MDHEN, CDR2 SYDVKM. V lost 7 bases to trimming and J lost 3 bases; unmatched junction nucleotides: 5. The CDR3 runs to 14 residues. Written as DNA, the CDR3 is TGTGCCAGCAAACCTAGCGGGAGGATCTACGAGCAGTACTTC. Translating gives CASKPSGRIYEQYF.